A selection of T cell receptor beta chains follows, all from one sample in a study of T-cell reconstitution after alpha-beta-depleted transplantation in children. TCRdb called the PCR reads again in MiXCR, with one record for every CDR3 protein. Of roughly 400,000 distinct CDR3 sequences detected, around 21% appear once; the ten largest clones hold 3.8%. Sequencing used PBMCs from the stem cell graft donor, obtained from the stem cell graft. Every receptor here comes from a human donor who donated a stem cell graft to a child with acute myeloid leukemia. Both conserved end residues are part of each CDR3. Fields, in order: D gene, V gene, J gene, CDR3 length, clone size, CDR3 DNA, CDR3 protein. A D gene is named only where the DNA matches it firmly. Clone size is stated in some rows and not others, as once, few, many or a class when expanded.

>-|TRBV13|TRBJ2-7|14|many
TGTGCCAGCAGCTTAGTCGGTTTGATCTACGAGCAGTACTTC
CASSLVGLIYEQYF
>-|TRBV12-3/TRBV12-4|TRBJ2-3|13|few
TGTGCCAGCAGTCAAATCAGAGCAGATACGCAGTATTTT
CASSQIRADTQYF
>-|TRBV12-3/TRBV12-4|TRBJ2-5|14|few
TGTGCCAGCAGTCGAAACGGCAGCCCAGAGACCCAGTACTTC
CASSRNGSPETQYF
>TRBD2|TRBV5-1|TRBJ2-1|16|-
TGCGCCAGCAGTCCCGACCCTGCTAGCGGAGCCAATGAGCAGTTCTTC
CASSPDPASGANEQFF
>TRBD2|TRBV4-2|TRBJ2-7|13|-
TGTGCCAGCAGCCAGGGACTAGAAACCGAGCAGTACTTC
CASSQGLETEQYF
>TRBD1|TRBV20-1|TRBJ2-5|15|-
TGCAGTGCTAGACGAGCGACAGGGGGCCAAGAGACCCAGTACTTC
CSARRATGGQETQYF
>TRBD1|TRBV5-5|TRBJ2-7|16|few
TGTGCCAGCAGCTTCAATCCACAGGGGGCAAAAGTCGAGCAGTACTTC
CASSFNPQGAKVEQYF
>TRBD1|TRBV5-1|TRBJ2-3|15|-
TGCGCCAGCAGCCGGGACAGGGGTCGCGCAGATACGCAGTATTTT
CASSRDRGRADTQYF
>-|TRBV28|TRBJ2-1|12|-
TGTGCCAGCAGTCATCACCACAATGAGCAGTTCTTC
CASSHHHNEQFF
>-|TRBV20-1|TRBJ2-6|16|-
TGCAGTGCTAGTGTGTGGTTGGTCGCCGGGGCCAACGTCCTGACTTTC
CSASVWLVAGANVLTF
>-|TRBV3-1|TRBJ2-7|15|-
TGTGCCAGCAGCCAAGTGGGCCGATACTCCTACGAGCAGTACTTC
CASSQVGRYSYEQYF
>-|TRBV20-1|TRBJ2-1|15|many
TGCAGTGCCCGAACAGGGCCTGGGTTATTTGATGAGCAGTTCTTC
CSARTGPGLFDEQFF
>TRBD2|TRBV5-1|TRBJ2-2|14|-
TGCGCCAGCAGCTTGGTGACGGGAGGCGGGGAGCTGTTTTTT
CASSLVTGGGELFF
>-|TRBV20-1|TRBJ2-2|11|many
TGCAGTGCTAATAGCAACGGGGAGCTGTTTTTT
CSANSNGELFF
>TRBD1|TRBV18|TRBJ1-6|15|many
TGTGCCAGCTCACCAAACAGGGGAGATAATTCACCCCTCCACTTT
CASSPNRGDNSPLHF
>TRBD2|TRBV6-4|TRBJ2-1|12|-
TGTGCCAGCAGTGAGGGGGGGAGGGAATGGTTCTTC
CASSEGGREWFF
>TRBD2|TRBV20-1|TRBJ2-1|14|many
TGCAGTGCCCATAGCGGGAGGTCCTACAATGAGCAGTTCTTC
CSAHSGRSYNEQFF
>-|TRBV20-1|TRBJ2-1|16|many
TGCAGTGCTAGAGTCTGGGGGAAAAGCTCCTACAATGAGCAGTTCTTC
CSARVWGKSSYNEQFF
>-|TRBV24-1|TRBJ2-2|17|-
TGTGCCACCAGTGATTTTCCGGGCAGAGCGAACACCGGGGAGCTGTTTTTT
CATSDFPGRANTGELFF
>-|TRBV20-1|TRBJ2-3|12|few
TGCAGTTTACGCGCACCCGGGGATACGCAGTATTTT
CSLRAPGDTQYF
>-|TRBV21-1|TRBJ1-2|14|few
TGTGCCAGCAGCAAAGGCAGGACTAACTATGGCTACACCTTC
CASSKGRTNYGYTF
>-|TRBV28|TRBJ2-5|14|few
TGTGCCAGTAATAAGGGAAGTGGGCAAGAGACCCAGTACTTC
CASNKGSGQETQYF
>-|TRBV25-1|TRBJ2-5|16|-
TGTGCCAGCAGTGAGCAGGGAAAATTGCCTCAAGAGACCCAGTACTTC
CASSEQGKLPQETQYF
>TRBD2|TRBV5-1|TRBJ2-5|15|few
TGCGCCAGCAGCCCAAGACTAGCGGGGAGCGGGGCCCAGTACTTC
CASSPRLAGSGAQYF
>-|TRBV4-1|TRBJ2-7|14|-
TGCGCCAGCAGCCAAGAACGGGGCCCTTTGGAGCAGTACTTC
CASSQERGPLEQYF
>TRBD1|TRBV20-1|TRBJ2-7|16|many
TGCAGTGCTAGAGATCGAATCCGGGACAGGGGATACGAGCAGTACTTC
CSARDRIRDRGYEQYF
>-|TRBV6-2/TRBV6-3|TRBJ1-2|12|few
TGTGCCAGCAGTTACCCGGTGCCCGGCTACACCTTC
CASSYPVPGYTF
>-|TRBV12-3/TRBV12-4|TRBJ1-6|14|few
TGTGCCAGCAGTCCCGGGAACTATAATTCACCCCTCCACTTT
CASSPGNYNSPLHF
>TRBD2|TRBV29-1|TRBJ2-7|14|many
TGCAGCGTTGAACTAGCGGGAGACCCCTACGAGCAGTACTTC
CSVELAGDPYEQYF
>-|TRBV20-1|TRBJ2-1|11|many
TGCAGTCAGCAGGTGGTTGGTGAGCAGTTCTTC
CSQQVVGEQFF
>-|TRBV24-1|TRBJ1-2|13|few
TGTGCCACCAGTGGGATAGGGAACTATGGCTACACCTTC
CATSGIGNYGYTF
>-|TRBV7-2|TRBJ2-7|15|few
TGTGCCAGCAGCTTAGGGGTGCAGGGAGACTACGAGCAGTACTTC
CASSLGVQGDYEQYF
>TRBD2|TRBV7-3|TRBJ2-1|15|-
TGTGCCAGCAGCTCCTACCTAGCGGGAGACAATGAGCAGTTCTTC
CASSSYLAGDNEQFF
>-|TRBV28|TRBJ1-2|12|few
TGTGCCAGCAGTTTTAAACCTGATGGCTACACCTTC
CASSFKPDGYTF
>TRBD2|TRBV15|TRBJ2-1|17|-
TGTGCCACCAGCATAGAGGGGGACGGGACTAGCGGGGGAAAGCAGTTCTTC
CATSIEGDGTSGGKQFF
>-|TRBV5-6|TRBJ1-4|13|-
TGTGCCAGCAAGGGTACGGTAGATGAAAAACTGTTTTTT
CASKGTVDEKLFF
>-|TRBV6-5|TRBJ2-7|14|many
TGTGCCAGCAGTTACAACAGCTTCTCCTACGAGCAGTACTTC
CASSYNSFSYEQYF
>TRBD1|TRBV20-1|TRBJ2-1|15|many
TGCAGTGCTAGAGATGGGCAGGGGGCGAACAATGAGCAGTTCTTC
CSARDGQGANNEQFF
>-|TRBV20-1|TRBJ1-2|17|-
TGCTGCGCTAGTCACCAGGGAATACCAGCTAGAAACTATGGCTACACCTTC
CCASHQGIPARNYGYTF